This T cell receptor beta chain was captured by sequencing in a study of CD8 T cells in Susac syndrome. Study-level background: When their blood was taken, the Susac syndrome patients had either not yet had any therapy, were taking corticosteroids, or were taking intravenous immunoglobulin alone.

Bulk CD8+ and CD4+ cells came from magnetic negative isolation; CD8+ TEMRA by FACS. Germline lookup yields CDR1 MDHEN and CDR2 SYDVKM. The CDR3 contains 13 residues. Trimming at V came to 5 bases and at J to 6 bases, leaving 5 bases not matched to a gene. Random hexamers were used to reverse transcribe 0.5 to 1 ug of RNA. Amplification of TCR beta CDR3 used immunoSEQ multiplex PCR across 54 Vbeta and 13 Jbeta. Using its own MiXCR run on the immunoSEQ multiplex PCR reads, TCRdb lists one record per CDR3 protein. Here the sample spans 140,000 or so distinct CDR3 sequences, approximately 96% being singletons. The study, taken as a whole, reports: Clonal expansion was absent from the CD4+ T cell repertoires in Susac syndrome.

A remark on this clonotype: Its cognate antigen is unknown.

The sequencing sample was made of CD4+ T cells from PBMCs. The receptor comes from a human donor with Susac syndrome. This chain uses TRBV28 with TRBJ2-7; 9 bases agree with TRBD1. As DNA, the CDR3 is TGTGCCAGCAGTCCAAACAGGGGGCTCGAGCAGTACTTC. Translating gives CASSPNRGLEQYF.